These 7 T cell receptor beta chains were all obtained from the same sample, sequenced in a study of OX40 agonist ivuxolimab in advanced cancers. Generated by immunoSEQ multiplex PCR, the TCRdb table keeps only in-frame clones and is missing some. The data hold 50,000 to 85,000 clones, with less than 90% observed a single time. The source was CD4+ or CD8+ T cells sorted from blood, collected in a trial of the OX40 agonist ivuxolimab. Receptor source: an adult with an advanced solid tumor such as melanoma, head and neck, liver or kidney cancer.

This chain joins TRBV9 and TRBJ1-3; D may be TRBD1 (5 bases). V lost 3 bases to trimming and J lost 4 bases, with 14 bases between them. CDR3 length: 15 residues. Germline V gene sequence: CDR1 SGDLS, CDR2 YYNGEE. The DNA for the CDR3 is TGTGCCAGCAGCGGACCAGGGATTCTGGGAAACACCATATATTTT. It encodes CASSGPGILGNTIYF.

V gene TRBV5-1 combines with J gene TRBJ1-2; D is perhaps TRBD1 (5 bases). The CDR3 extends over 16 amino acids. The germline gives CDR1 SGHRS, CDR2 YFSETQ. Trimming cost V 4 bases and J 7 bases, with 23 bases left between them. The CDR3 DNA sequence: TGCGCCAGCAGCAAGAGCCGGGACCCACCCTCGGGTGGCTACACCTTC. This sequence encodes CASSKSRDPPSGGYTF. Filled out from reference TRBV5-1 and TRBJ1-2, the complete variable domain reads KAGVTQTPRYLIKTRGQQVTLSCSPISGHRSVSWYQQTPGQGLQFLFEYFSETQRNKGNFPGRFSGRQFSNSRSEMNVSTLELGDSALYLCASSKSRDPPSGGYTFGSGTRLTVV.

This chain uses TRBV25-1 with TRBJ2-1; 11 bases agree with TRBD2. The CDR3 loop spans 17 amino acids. Germline V CDR1 and CDR2: MGHDK, SYGVNS. V was clipped by 6 bases and J by 9 bases; unmatched bases: 16. CDR3 region: CASRRGSTGTSGGEQFF. Written as DNA, the CDR3 is TGTGCCAGCAGGAGGGGGTCAACCGGGACTAGCGGTGGTGAGCAGTTCTTC.

The V and J genes are TRBV6-1 and TRBJ2-1, with 7 bases identical to TRBD1. Germline CDR1 is MNHNS and CDR2 is SASEGT. The length of the CDR3 is 15 residues. J gave up 3 bases and V 6 bases, and 8 bases lay outside the gene matches. This chain's CDR3 is CASSGTDSYYNEQFF. The CDR3 bases are TGTGCCAGCAGCGGGACAGATTCCTACTACAATGAGCAGTTCTTC.

The V gene is TRBV5-4, the J gene TRBJ1-1, with TRBD1 matching over 7 bases. J was trimmed by 5 bases and V by 2 bases; bases with no gene match: 6. Germline V gene sequence: CDR1 SGHNT, CDR2 YYREEE (reference sequence). This CDR3 is built from 14 residues. DNA for the CDR3: TGTGCCAGCAGCTTCTCAGGGGGTGCTACTGAAGCTTTCTTT. Translating it yields CASSFSGGATEAFF.

The V call is TRBV5-6, the J call TRBJ2-6, with 8 bases that match TRBD1. The CDR3 spans 16 residues. V trimming: 2 bases; J trimming: 6 bases; junction bases outside the gene matches: 7. The germline V gene encodes CDR1 SGHDT and CDR2 YYEEEE. Written as DNA, the CDR3 is TGTGCCAGCAGCTTCCAAGGACAGGGTACGGCCAACGTCCTGACTTTC. As protein: CASSFQGQGTANVLTF.

This chain connects TRBV5-8 to TRBJ1-2; D not certain. The V and J ends lost 1 base and 4 bases respectively, with 8 bases between them. Looked up from germline, CDR1 is SGHTS and CDR2 is YDEGEE. This CDR3 has 13 residues. DNA of the CDR3: TGTGCCAGCAGCTTGTTAGTTTCCTATGGCTACACCTTC. Its translation is CASSLLVSYGYTF.